Presented here are 12 T cell receptor beta chains from one specimen sequenced in a study of shared clonotypes between healthy human individuals. TCRdb keeps only in-frame clones here, not all; method: immunoSEQ multiplex PCR. Altogether hundreds of thousands of clones are present, about 95% being singletons, with the ten largest covering over 0.1%. The naive CD8 subset, CD45RO-negative cells positively selected for CCR7, excluded terminally differentiated effector memory CD45RA+ cells. The sequencing input was naive CD8+ T cells sorted from blood. The receptors derive from a woman in her twenties or thirties in good health.

Concerning this clone itself: The same CDR3 also results from other DNA sequences found in this sample. The chain carries TRBV27 and TRBJ2-1, with 8 nucleotides matching TRBD2. The CDR3 is made up of 14 amino acids. V dropped 3 bases and J dropped 3; count of bases not matched to a gene: 1. Germline values: CDR1 MNHEY, CDR2 SMNVEV (reference sequence). The CDR3 nucleotides read TGTGCCAGCAGTTTCAGCGGGAGCTACAATGAGCAGTTCTTC. Translating it yields CASSFSGSYNEQFF.

This sequence joins TRBV28 and TRBJ1-1; D is undetermined. Germline V gene data show CDR1 as MDHEN and CDR2 as SYDVKM. The CDR3 consists of 18 residues. V lost 7 bases, J lost 3 bases, and 27 bases lay in between. In nucleotides, the CDR3 is TGTGCCAGCAAAACCCCGGGGTACGGGGAGCGATTGTACACTGAAGCTTTCTTT. Encoded protein: CASKTPGYGERLYTEAFF.

This clone occurred once. V is TRBV4-1 and J is TRBJ2-3; 14 nucleotides align to TRBD2. The CDR3 length is 17 residues. CDR1 MGHRA and CDR2 YSYEKL come from the germline V gene. V gave up 6 bases and J gave up 0 bases; unmatched junction bases: 5. The CDR3 DNA follows: TGCGCCAGCAGGCGACTAGCGGGAGGGCCTAGCACAGATACGCAGTATTTT. Translation: CASRRLAGGPSTDTQYF.

J is TRBJ1-1 and V is TRBV5-4, with D possibly being TRBD1 (5 bases). Germline V lookup: CDR1 SGHNT, CDR2 YYREEE (reference sequence). V lost 5 bases and J lost 5, with 16 bases in between. The CDR3 spans 14 residues. The CDR3 sequence: CASRTQGLSTEAFF. In DNA form, the CDR3 reads TGTGCCAGCAGAACGCAGGGACTGAGTACTGAAGCTTTCTTT.

The V and J genes are TRBV19 and TRBJ2-1, with 10 bases aligning to TRBD2. The CDR3 runs 14 residues. CDR1 is LNHDA, CDR2 SQIVND, per germline (reference sequence). The J segment lost 7 bases and the V segment lost 6 bases, leaving 6 bases of the junction unmatched. In nucleotides, the CDR3 is TGTGCCAGTAGCCTAGCGGGAGTAAGTAATGAGCAGTTCTTC. Residues: CASSLAGVSNEQFF. The whole variable domain, filled in from reference TRBV19 and TRBJ2-1, reads DGGITQSPKYLFRKEGQNVTLSCEQNLNHDAMYWYRQDPGQGLRLIYYSQIVNDFQKGDIAEGYSVSREKKESFPLTVTSAQKNPTAFYLCASSLAGVSNEQFFGPGTRLTVL.

This chain links TRBV27 with TRBJ2-6, with unresolved D. This CDR3 region has 15 residues. Germline V gene lookup returns CDR1 MNHEY and CDR2 SMNVEV (reference sequence). Trimming pared 4 bases from V and 0 bases from J, leaving 7 bases between. The CDR3, as DNA: TGTGCCAGCAGTTATGTGTCCTCTGGGGCCAACGTCCTGACTTTC. It is translated as CASSYVSSGANVLTF.

V usage is TRBV15 and J usage is TRBJ2-7; D possibly corresponds to TRBD2 (5 bases). Trimming took 6 bases from V and 3 from J, leaving 18 bases between them. Germline lookup yields CDR1 LNHNV and CDR2 YYDKDF (reference sequence). This CDR3 has 15 amino acids. DNA of the CDR3: TGTGCCACCAGAACCCTCGCCCCGGGGAACTACGAGCAGTACTTC. Translating it yields CATRTLAPGNYEQYF.

The V call is TRBV7-9, the J call TRBJ2-7; 11 bases are a match to TRBD2. Germline CDR1 and CDR2: SEHNR and FQNEAQ (reference sequence). The V segment lost 7 bases and the J segment 6 bases; nucleotides outside the gene matches: 5. The CDR3 has 13 residues. CDR3 coding DNA: TGTGCCAGCACTAGGACTAGCGGGTCCGAGCAGTACTTC. Amino acid sequence: CASTRTSGSEQYF.

This clone was picked up one time. The CDR3 sequence: CASSILSGGIDEQYF. In nucleotides, the CDR3 is TGTGCCAGTAGTATCCTCTCAGGGGGCATCGACGAGCAGTACTTC. V usage is TRBV19 and J usage is TRBJ2-7; TRBD1 matches 8 bases. Germline V gene lookup returns CDR1 LNHDA and CDR2 SQIVND (reference sequence). This CDR3 has 15 amino acids. Trimming cost V 3 bases and J 5 bases; bases outside gene matches: 9.

Remarks on this clone: This specimen includes other DNA sequences encoding the same CDR3. This rearrangement joins TRBV5-1 to TRBJ2-7, with TRBD1 as a possible D gene (5 bases). V was shortened by 4 bases and J by 3 bases, with 8 bases between the two germline ends. This CDR3 region has 12 residues. CDR1 and CDR2 from the germline V gene are SGHRS and YFSETQ. CDR3 bases: TGCGCCAGCAGCGGCGACAGCTACGAGCAGTACTTC. Residues: CASSGDSYEQYF.

The V and J genes are TRBV27 and TRBJ2-1; tentative D call: TRBD1 (6 bases). The ends were cut back, 8 bases at V and 6 bases at J, with 20 bases in the middle. From germline, CDR1 is MNHEY and CDR2 SMNVEV (reference sequence). This CDR3 is 15 amino acids long. The CDR3 nucleotides are TGTGCCAGCTGTCCGCCGGGGACATCAAGCAATGAGCAGTTCTTC. Amino acid sequence: CASCPPGTSSNEQFF.

The V and J genes are TRBV28 and TRBJ2-2, with D possibly TRBD1 on 6 matching bases. This CDR3 spans 14 amino acids. Germline lookup yields CDR1 MDHEN and CDR2 SYDVKM. V lost 3 bases to trimming and J lost 4 bases, with 9 bases between them. In DNA form, the CDR3 reads TGTGCCAGCAGTTTCCAGGGGACCACCGGGGAGCTGTTTTTT. Protein: CASSFQGTTGELFF.